This passage covers 26 T cell receptor beta chains from one sample sequenced in a study of cytomegalovirus exposure and HLA in healthy donors. Primers for the PCR totalled 60 Vbeta and 13 Jbeta. Some clones are missing from TCRdb's copy, which holds only in-frame ones; the method was immunoSEQ multiplex PCR. The table has 200,000 or so clones, about three quarters seen once. Sequenced input: PBMCs. The receptor set was obtained from a woman aged 30 to 39 in good health and CMV-seropositive.

The chain links TRBV9 to TRBJ1-1; 7 nucleotides agree with TRBD1. The CDR3 is 18 amino acids. Germline V gives CDR1 SGDLS, CDR2 YYNGEE. V gave up 3 bases and J gave up 3 bases; unmatched junction bases: 17. The chain's CDR3 is CASSATLGQTREYTEAFF. Written as DNA, the CDR3 is TGTGCCAGCAGCGCGACCCTGGGACAGACCCGAGAATACACTGAAGCTTTCTTT. Full variable domain (rest looked up from reference TRBV9 and TRBJ1-1): DSGVTQTPKHLITATGQRVTLRCSPRSGDLSVYWYQQSLDQGLQFLIQYYNGEERAKGNILERFSAQQFPDLHSELNLSSLELGDSALYFCASSATLGQTREYTEAFFGQGTRLTVV.

The chain couples TRBV5-4 to TRBJ2-6, with 9 bases lining up with TRBD1. V gave up 4 bases and J gave up 0 bases; unmatched junction bases: 5. CDR1 and CDR2 (germline): SGHNT, YYREEE (reference sequence). This CDR3 contains 17 residues. CDR3 coding DNA: TGTGCCAGCAGCGCGGAGGACAGGGGCTCTGGGGCCAACGTCCTGACTTTC. It encodes CASSAEDRGSGANVLTF.

The rearrangement uses TRBV7-2 and TRBJ2-2, with TRBD2 matching over 14 bases. The ends lost 5 bases at V and 4 bases at J; junction bases unmatched: 6. Germline V lookup: CDR1 SGHTA, CDR2 FQGNSA. This CDR3 is 17 amino acids long. This CDR3 is CASSRGTSGSVTGELFF. The CDR3 region has the DNA TGTGCCAGCAGCCGAGGGACTAGCGGGAGTGTCACCGGGGAGCTGTTTTTT.

The chain has TRBV7-2 and TRBJ2-7; 9 bases fit TRBD1. Germline V gene lookup returns CDR1 SGHTA and CDR2 FQGNSA. The CDR3 length is 13 residues. J lost 5 bases, V lost 6 bases, and 5 bases had no gene match. The CDR3 DNA follows: TGTGCCAGCAGTCAGGACAGGGGCCACGAGCAGTACTTC. It specifies CASSQDRGHEQYF.

The chain couples TRBV5-6 to TRBJ2-7; a possible D gene is TRBD1 (6 bases). Trimming shortened V by 0 bases and J by 9 bases, and 19 bases separated the two germline ends. This CDR3 has 15 residues. Germline CDR1 SGHDT, CDR2 YYEEEE. As DNA, the CDR3 is TGTGCCAGCAGCTTGGAAGGCCCGGACAGATTCGCGCAGTACTTC. This sequence encodes CASSLEGPDRFAQYF.

V is TRBV6-5 and J is TRBJ2-7; the match to TRBD2 covers 10 bases. V lost 6 bases, J lost 6 bases, and 8 bases stayed unmatched. The CDR3 length is 14 residues. Germline V CDR1 and CDR2: MNHEY, SVGAGI. The CDR3 region is CASRSPSGSSEQYF. For the CDR3, the DNA is TGTGCCAGCAGGTCGCCTAGCGGGAGTAGCGAGCAGTACTTC.

The V gene is TRBV15, the J gene TRBJ2-2, with TRBD2 identical over 8 bases. Germline V gives CDR1 LNHNV, CDR2 YYDKDF (reference sequence). The CDR3 covers 18 residues. Germline trimming cut 0 bases from V and 5 bases from J; bases unmatched to any gene: 11. The CDR3 region is CATSRELLGGGRTGELFF. CDR3 DNA: TGTGCCACCAGCAGAGAGCTGCTGGGCGGGGGGCGGACCGGGGAGCTGTTTTTT.

This clone was counted between two and nine times. The J gene is TRBJ1-2, the V gene TRBV29-1, with 7 bases fitting TRBD1. Germline CDR1 reads SQVTM; CDR2 reads ANQGSEA. V lost 4 bases to trimming and J lost 6 bases; unmatched junction nucleotides: 2. The CDR3 runs to 11 residues. CDR3 bases: TGCAGCGTTGTTACAGGGGATGGCTACACCTTC. This gives the protein CSVVTGDGYTF.

The V call is TRBV5-1, the J call TRBJ2-3; 7 bases are shared with TRBD2. CDR3 size: 15 residues. Germline loops: CDR1 SGHRS, CDR2 YFSETQ. The junction had 15 bases not matched to a gene; V was cut back by 7 bases and J by 7 bases. CDR3 sequence (DNA): TGCGCCAGCGCCCCGGGCGGGAGAATAGGGAATACGCAGTATTTT. It encodes CASAPGGRIGNTQYF.

This clone was counted a single time. J is TRBJ1-2 and V is TRBV27; TRBD1 matches 9 bases. The length of the CDR3 is 15 residues. CDR1 is MNHEY and CDR2 is SMNVEV in the germline V gene (reference sequence). The J segment lost 7 bases and the V segment lost 5 bases, leaving 11 bases of the junction unmatched. The chain's CDR3 is CASSPAGTGNGGYTF. The CDR3 DNA sequence: TGTGCCAGCAGTCCTGCCGGGACAGGGAACGGTGGCTACACCTTC.

The chain couples TRBV15 to TRBJ1-5; 9 nucleotides match TRBD1. This CDR3 region has 15 residues. J gave up 6 bases and V 5 bases, and 8 bases lay outside the gene matches. CDR1 and CDR2 from the germline V gene are LNHNV and YYDKDF (reference sequence). In DNA, the CDR3 is TGTGCCACCAGCGCACAACAGGGGGCTGGTCAGCCCCAGCATTTT. This gives the protein CATSAQQGAGQPQHF.

This clone has a single count. This chain links TRBV28 with TRBJ2-1; 7 nucleotides line up with TRBD1. The CDR3 consists of 16 residues. From germline, CDR1 is MDHEN and CDR2 SYDVKM. J lost 5 bases, V lost 3 bases, and 10 bases had no gene match. The CDR3 bases are TGTGCCAGCAGTTTCCCGGCCGGGACAGCGGACAATGAGCAGTTCTTC. Encoded protein: CASSFPAGTADNEQFF.

The chain couples TRBV7-9 to TRBJ2-7, with D perhaps TRBD1 (6 bases). The ends were cut back, 6 bases at V and 5 bases at J, with 14 bases in the middle. The length of the CDR3 is 13 residues. Germline loops: CDR1 SEHNR, CDR2 FQNEAQ (reference sequence). The CDR3 here is CASRLTGNDEQYF. The CDR3 DNA reads TGTGCCAGCAGACTCACAGGGAACGACGAGCAGTACTTC.

The J gene is TRBJ1-2, the V gene TRBV27; the match to TRBD1 covers 9 bases. Trimming took 4 bases from V and 2 from J; bases not matched to a gene: 5. Germline CDR1 reads MNHEY; CDR2 reads SMNVEV (reference sequence). The CDR3 is 15 residues long. The CDR3 loop is CASSSPGQGNYGYTF. The CDR3 DNA follows: TGTGCCAGCAGTTCCCCCGGACAGGGGAACTATGGCTACACCTTC.

This chain connects TRBV19 to TRBJ2-1, with D tentatively TRBD2 (6 bases). V was pared by 4 bases and J by 6 bases, with 19 bases between. Per the germline V gene, CDR1 is LNHDA and CDR2 is SQIVND (reference sequence). This CDR3 is 16 amino acids long. CDR3 protein: CASSSGTILIFNEQFF. The CDR3 DNA reads TGTGCCAGTAGTAGCGGGACCATCCTAATCTTCAATGAGCAGTTCTTC.

This sequence joins TRBV4-3 and TRBJ2-1, with D perhaps TRBD2 (6 bases). Trimming pared 0 bases from V and 3 bases from J, leaving 12 bases between. The CDR3 has 16 amino acids. Germline CDR1 and CDR2: LGHNA and YSLEER. The CDR3 loop reads CASSQDNRLDYNEQFF. The CDR3 coding sequence is TGCGCCAGCAGCCAAGATAACCGACTAGACTACAATGAGCAGTTCTTC.

This chain joins TRBV7-2 and TRBJ2-5, with D hard to call. The ends were cut back, 3 bases at V and 1 base at J, with 9 bases in the middle. This CDR3 has 14 residues. Germline V CDR1 and CDR2: SGHTA, FQGNSA. DNA of the CDR3: TGTGCCAGCAGCTTTAGGCAGGCCCAAGAGACCCAGTACTTC. Translation gives CASSFRQAQETQYF.

The chain uses TRBV5-6 and TRBJ1-2; D unresolved. The CDR3 has 14 amino acids. Germline CDR1 reads SGHDT; CDR2 reads YYEEEE. Trimming removed 4 bases from V and 7 bases from J, with 17 bases in between. CDR3: CASSLPVLMSGYTF. As DNA, the CDR3 is TGTGCCAGCAGCCTCCCGGTTCTCATGTCTGGCTACACCTTC. Based on the CDR3 plus reference TRBV5-6 and TRBJ1-2, the full variable domain is DAGVTQSPTHLIKTRGQQVTLRCSPKSGHDTVSWYQQALGQGPQFIFQYYEEEERQRGNFPDRFSGHQFPNYSSELNVNALLLGDSALYLCASSLPVLMSGYTFGSGTRLTVV.

DNA for the CDR3: TGTGCCTGGCTTCACGGGGGGTACTATGGCTACACCTTC. Translating it yields CAWLHGGYYGYTF. The chain has TRBV30 and TRBJ1-2; TRBD1 might be the D (5 bases). With 5 bases removed from V and 3 bases from J, the gap between germline ends came to 13 bases. The CDR3 loop spans 13 amino acids. Germline CDR1 reads GTSNPN; CDR2 reads SVGIG (reference sequence).

The V call is TRBV5-1, the J call TRBJ2-5; possible D gene TRBD1, 6 bases. The J call may be wrong; the DNA end is better matched by TRBJ2-7. Germline values: CDR1 SGHRS, CDR2 YFSETQ. CDR3 length: 13 residues. The CDR3 here is CASSTPTGNEQYF. The CDR3 nucleotides read TGCGCCAGCAGCACACCAACAGGGAACGAGCAGTACTTC.

This clone was recorded a few times. The chain recombines TRBV5-6 with TRBJ1-2, with D possibly being TRBD1 (5 bases). The V end was cut by 1 base, the J end by 0 bases, with 13 bases between. The V gene's germline CDR1 is SGHDT and CDR2 YYEEEE. This CDR3 spans 16 amino acids. CDR3 DNA sequence: TGTGCCAGCAGCTTGAATATCGACAGAACTAACTATGGCTACACCTTC. Protein: CASSLNIDRTNYGYTF. Combining the CDR3 with reference TRBV5-6 and TRBJ1-2 gives the whole variable domain DAGVTQSPTHLIKTRGQQVTLRCSPKSGHDTVSWYQQALGQGPQFIFQYYEEEERQRGNFPDRFSGHQFPNYSSELNVNALLLGDSALYLCASSLNIDRTNYGYTFGSGTRLTVV.

The chain joins TRBV7-8 to TRBJ2-5, with 7 bases aligning to TRBD2. The germline V gene encodes CDR1 SGHVS and CDR2 FQNEAQ. The J segment lost 1 base and the V segment lost 1 base, leaving 6 bases of the junction unmatched. This CDR3 is 16 amino acids long. The CDR3 DNA is TGTGCCAGCAGCTTAGAAGCAGGGAGGGTCCAAGAGACCCAGTACTTC. Translated: CASSLEAGRVQETQYF.

This clone was observed once. The rearrangement links TRBV19 to TRBJ1-2, with D possibly matching TRBD1 (6 bases). The CDR3 has 13 residues. V was cut by 11 bases and J by 8 bases, with 21 bases left in between. Looked up from germline, CDR1 is LNHDA and CDR2 is SQIVND (reference sequence). In DNA, the CDR3 is TGTGCCGCAAATAACAGACAGGCGACCGGCTACACCTTC. It encodes CAANNRQATGYTF. Full variable domain (rest looked up from reference TRBV19 and TRBJ1-2): DGGITQSPKYLFRKEGQNVTLSCEQNLNHDAMYWYRQDPGQGLRLIYYSQIVNDFQKGDIAEGYSVSREKKESFPLTVTSAQKNPTAFYLCAANNRQATGYTFGSGTRLTVV.

The chain has TRBV18 and TRBJ1-1; no reliable D call. Germline values: CDR1 KGHSH, CDR2 LQKENI. V lost 5 bases and J 3 bases, leaving 10 bases between the germline ends. The CDR3 has 13 residues. The CDR3 loop is CASSSTQDTEAFF. CDR3 nucleotides: TGTGCCAGCTCATCAACTCAAGACACTGAAGCTTTCTTT.

This sequence joins TRBV4-1 and TRBJ1-5, with D possibly TRBD1 on 5 matching bases. V gave up 1 base and J gave up 0 bases, with 13 bases separating them. The CDR3 covers 17 residues. Germline lookup yields CDR1 MGHRA and CDR2 YSYEKL. CDR3 protein: CASSQAGGTYSNQPQHF. CDR3 sequence (DNA): TGCGCCAGCAGCCAAGCGGGGGGAACGTATAGCAATCAGCCCCAGCATTTT.

This clone turned up a few times. The J gene is TRBJ1-4, the V gene TRBV2; the D is unclear. The CDR3 covers 13 residues. In germline, CDR1 is SNHLY, CDR2 FYNNEI. Trimming stripped 3 bases from V and 1 base from J, with 3 bases between. This CDR3 reads CASSDRTNEKLFF. The CDR3 nucleotides are TGTGCCAGCAGTGACAGAACTAATGAAAAACTGTTTTTT. The full variable domain, rest sourced from reference TRBV2 and TRBJ1-4, is EPEVTQTPSHQVTQMGQEVILRCVPISNHLYFYWYRQILGQKVEFLVSFYNNEISEKSEIFDDQFSVERPDGSNFTLKIRSTKLEDSAMYFCASSDRTNEKLFFGSGTQLSVL.